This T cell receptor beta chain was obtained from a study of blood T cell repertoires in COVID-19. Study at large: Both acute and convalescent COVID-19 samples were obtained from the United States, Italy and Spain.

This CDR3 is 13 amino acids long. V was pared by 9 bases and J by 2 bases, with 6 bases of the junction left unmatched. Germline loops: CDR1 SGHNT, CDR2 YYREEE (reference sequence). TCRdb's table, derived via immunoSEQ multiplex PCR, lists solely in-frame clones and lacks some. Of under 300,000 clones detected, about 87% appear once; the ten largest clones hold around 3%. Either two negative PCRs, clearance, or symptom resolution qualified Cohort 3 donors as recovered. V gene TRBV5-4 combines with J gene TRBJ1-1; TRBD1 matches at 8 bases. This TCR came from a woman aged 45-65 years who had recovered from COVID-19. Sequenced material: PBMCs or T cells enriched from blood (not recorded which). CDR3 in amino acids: CAIQTGVNTEAFF. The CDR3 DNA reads TGTGCCATCCAGACAGGGGTTAACACTGAAGCTTTCTTT.